The rows below give T cell receptor beta chains drawn from one sample of a study of blood T cell repertoires in COVID-19. Sequencing was performed with immunoSEQ multiplex PCR; in TCRdb, only in-frame clones are kept and a portion is missing. Of roughly 120,000 clones in the sample, about 80% were seen once. The specimen sequenced was peripheral blood. The receptor set was obtained from a woman aged 45-60 years with acute or convalescent COVID-19. The CDR3 runs from the conserved cysteine through the conserved F or W. Fields, in order: J gene, D gene, clone size, V gene, CDR3 length, CDR3 DNA, CDR3 protein. The D gene is left open where the match is weak. Not all rows give a size; the values are once, few, many and, for expanded clones, a class.

J: TRBJ1-6
D: -
size: -
V: TRBV6-5
length: 14
DNA: TGTGCCAGCAGTTGGGGACTGCGAAATTCACCCCTCCACTTT
CDR3: CASSWGLRNSPLHF

J: TRBJ1-5
D: -
size: -
V: TRBV5-1
length: 20
DNA: TGCGCCAGCAGCTTTAAATGGCCGAGCGGCAACGGCTATAGCAATCAGCCCCAGCATTTT
CDR3: CASSFKWPSGNGYSNQPQHF

J: TRBJ2-2
D: -
size: -
V: TRBV25-1
length: 15
DNA: TGTGCCAGCAGTGAACCGGGAGCGAACACCGGGGAGCTGTTTTTT
CDR3: CASSEPGANTGELFF

J: TRBJ1-2
D: -
size: -
V: TRBV5-6
length: 13
DNA: TGTGCCAGCAGCTTACAGGGAAACTATGGCTACACCTTC
CDR3: CASSLQGNYGYTF

J: TRBJ2-7
D: TRBD2
size: -
V: TRBV2
length: 16
DNA: TGTGCCAGCAGGGTAACCGGGACTAGCGGCCTCTACGAGCAGTACTTC
CDR3: CASRVTGTSGLYEQYF

J: TRBJ2-7
D: TRBD2
size: many
V: TRBV4-2
length: 15
DNA: TGTGCCAGCAGCCAAGAGGGGACTAGCTCCTACGAGCAGTACTTC
CDR3: CASSQEGTSSYEQYF

J: TRBJ1-2
D: -
size: once
V: TRBV29-1
length: 11
DNA: TGCAGCGTTGGCCGGGGCTATGGCTACACCTTC
CDR3: CSVGRGYGYTF

J: TRBJ2-7
D: TRBD1
size: -
V: TRBV7-2
length: 13
DNA: TGTGCCAGCAGCGTCGGGACAGGGTACGAGCAGTACTTC
CDR3: CASSVGTGYEQYF

J: TRBJ1-2
D: -
size: few
V: TRBV6-5
length: 14
DNA: TGTGCCAGCAGTCCTACGACTCTATACTATGGCTACACCTTC
CDR3: CASSPTTLYYGYTF

J: TRBJ1-1
D: -
size: -
V: TRBV19
length: 13
DNA: TGTGCCAGTAGTATGGAAGGGGCCACTGAAGCTTTCTTT
CDR3: CASSMEGATEAFF

J: TRBJ1-1
D: -
size: -
V: TRBV5-1
length: 15
DNA: TGCGCCAGCAGCTTGGCCCCGGGGATTGAAGACGAAGCTTTCTTT
CDR3: CASSLAPGIEDEAFF

J: TRBJ2-7
D: TRBD2
size: -
V: TRBV5-6
length: 14
DNA: TGTGCCAGCAGCTTGATCCCTAGCGGGGGCGAGCAGTACTTC
CDR3: CASSLIPSGGEQYF

J: TRBJ2-7
D: -
size: -
V: TRBV10-1
length: 14
DNA: TGCGCCAGCGGGACCGGGACTTCTTCCTACGAGCAGTACTTC
CDR3: CASGTGTSSYEQYF

J: TRBJ2-2
D: TRBD1
size: -
V: TRBV9
length: 16
DNA: TGTGCCAGCAGCGAGCGGACAGGGATAAACACCGGGGAGCTGTTTTTT
CDR3: CASSERTGINTGELFF

J: TRBJ1-5
D: TRBD1
size: -
V: TRBV18
length: 17
DNA: TGTGCCAGCTCACCGAATATTCAGGGGGATAGCAATCAGCCCCAGCATTTT
CDR3: CASSPNIQGDSNQPQHF

J: TRBJ2-5
D: -
size: once
V: TRBV25-1
length: 14
DNA: TGTGCCAGCAGCGCCGGGTCAGGGGCTGTGACCCAGTACTTC
CDR3: CASSAGSGAVTQYF

J: TRBJ2-7
D: -
size: -
V: TRBV5-1
length: 15
DNA: TGCGCCAGCAGCTTGGGCAGGCTACTCGGCGACGAGCAGTACTTC
CDR3: CASSLGRLLGDEQYF

J: TRBJ1-1
D: -
size: -
V: TRBV9
length: 16
DNA: TGTGCCAGCAGCCCCCGGGTGGGCAGGGTAGAAACTGAAGCTTTCTTT
CDR3: CASSPRVGRVETEAFF

J: TRBJ1-1
D: -
size: -
V: TRBV5-4
length: 16
DNA: TGTGCCAGCAGCCTCGGGTCTTACCCTCAGAACACTGAAGCTTTCTTT
CDR3: CASSLGSYPQNTEAFF

J: TRBJ1-1
D: TRBD1
size: -
V: TRBV30
length: 14
DNA: TGTGCCTGGAGTGTAGGACAGGGGGTTTTTGGGGCTTTCTTT
CDR3: CAWSVGQGVFGAFF

J: TRBJ2-3
D: -
size: -
V: TRBV29-1
length: 11
DNA: TGCAGCGTCGAGACTAGGGGTACGCAGTATTTT
CDR3: CSVETRGTQYF

J: TRBJ1-6
D: -
size: -
V: TRBV2
length: 15
DNA: TGTGCCAGCACCCAAACAGAGACTAATAATTCACCCCTCCACTTT
CDR3: CASTQTETNNSPLHF

J: TRBJ1-2
D: -
size: -
V: TRBV3-1/TRBV3-2
length: 12
DNA: TGTGCCAGCAATCGTCAGGGAAATGGCTACACCTTC
CDR3: CASNRQGNGYTF

J: TRBJ1-3
D: -
size: few
V: TRBV7-9
length: 15
DNA: TGTGCCAGCAGCTTAGTGTCAGGGGTTGGAAACACCATATATTTT
CDR3: CASSLVSGVGNTIYF

J: TRBJ2-5
D: -
size: -
V: TRBV19
length: 13
DNA: TGTGCCACCAAAAGGAGGGACCTAGAGACCCAGTACTTC
CDR3: CATKRRDLETQYF

J: TRBJ2-1
D: TRBD1
size: -
V: TRBV28
length: 15
DNA: TGTGCCAGCAGTCCTCCGGGACAGGGTTACAATGAGCAGTTCTTC
CDR3: CASSPPGQGYNEQFF

J: TRBJ1-2
D: -
size: -
V: TRBV10-1
length: 11
DNA: TGCGCCAGCAGCCCAGGCTATGGCTACACCTTC
CDR3: CASSPGYGYTF

J: TRBJ2-7
D: -
size: -
V: TRBV6-5
length: 15
DNA: TGTGCCAGCAGTTATGCCGGGACACCAGGCTACGAGCAGTACTTC
CDR3: CASSYAGTPGYEQYF

J: TRBJ2-7
D: -
size: -
V: TRBV6-5
length: 15
DNA: TGTGCCAGCAGTTACTCGACCGGGGGACCCTACGAGCAGTACTTC
CDR3: CASSYSTGGPYEQYF

J: TRBJ1-2
D: TRBD1
size: -
V: TRBV19
length: 15
DNA: TGTGCCAGTAGTAGTGGGACAGGGATTTCGCGGGGCTACACCTTC
CDR3: CASSSGTGISRGYTF

J: TRBJ2-3
D: TRBD2
size: -
V: TRBV5-8
length: 14
DNA: TGTGCCAGCAGCTTGGCAGCGGGGGTGGATACGCAGTATTTT
CDR3: CASSLAAGVDTQYF

J: TRBJ2-5
D: -
size: -
V: TRBV4-1
length: 13
DNA: TGCGCCAGCAGCCAAGTTCGGTGGGAGACCCAGTACTTC
CDR3: CASSQVRWETQYF

J: TRBJ2-7
D: TRBD1
size: -
V: TRBV28
length: 14
DNA: TGTGCCAGCAGTCCGGGGACAGGGGGCTACGAGCAGTACTTC
CDR3: CASSPGTGGYEQYF

J: TRBJ2-6
D: -
size: once
V: TRBV28
length: 14
DNA: TGTGCCAGCAGTTTCGGCTCTGGGGCCAACGTCCTGACTTTC
CDR3: CASSFGSGANVLTF

J: TRBJ1-1
D: -
size: -
V: TRBV3-1/TRBV3-2
length: 12
DNA: TGTGCCAGCAGCCAACTCCTGACTGAAGCTTTCTTT
CDR3: CASSQLLTEAFF

J: TRBJ2-4
D: -
size: -
V: TRBV28
length: 15
DNA: TGTGCCAGCAGTCTACCAGGGGCCCGGGGAAACATTCAGTACTTC
CDR3: CASSLPGARGNIQYF

J: TRBJ1-1
D: -
size: -
V: TRBV6-5
length: 11
DNA: TGTGCCAGCAGCCTCTACACTGAAGCTTTCTTT
CDR3: CASSLYTEAFF

J: TRBJ1-2
D: -
size: -
V: TRBV6-5
length: 14
DNA: TGTGCCAGCAGTCGTACAGTGTCTGGTCATGGCTACACCTTC
CDR3: CASSRTVSGHGYTF

J: TRBJ1-5
D: -
size: -
V: TRBV27
length: 14
DNA: TGTGCCAGCAGCCCCCGGGGGTGGGAACAGCCCCAGCATTTT
CDR3: CASSPRGWEQPQHF

J: TRBJ1-2
D: TRBD1
size: -
V: TRBV5-1
length: 13
DNA: TGCGCCAGCAGTAGTGGGACAGACTATGGCTACACCTTC
CDR3: CASSSGTDYGYTF

J: TRBJ1-4
D: -
size: -
V: TRBV19
length: 15
DNA: TGTGCCAGTAGTGACTTTCAGGGTTTCGGTGAAAAACTGTTTTTT
CDR3: CASSDFQGFGEKLFF

J: TRBJ1-4
D: TRBD1
size: few
V: TRBV9
length: 14
DNA: TGTGCCAGCAGCCCGCGACAGGGGGGTGAAAAACTGTTTTTT
CDR3: CASSPRQGGEKLFF